Listed below are T cell receptor beta chains from one sample, sequenced in a study of shared clonotypes between healthy human individuals. TCRdb's copy holds only in-frame clones and misses some; the assay was immunoSEQ multiplex PCR. The sample has 2.3 million or so clones, over 90% seen once. The sample comprised naive CD4+ T cells from PBMCs. These receptors all come from a man younger than 35 in good health. Some clones in this sample may be carry-over from other donors' samples. CDR3s leave out the opening cysteine and the closing phenylalanine or tryptophan. Clone size is not always given. Where it is, it says once, few, many or a class for expanded clones.

V: TRBV28
size: once
CDR3: ASSLFRSQGQGAFEQY

V: TRBV9
size: NA
CDR3: ASSPRGGAGANVLT

V: TRBV5-1
size: NA
CDR3: ASSDGTSNQETQY

V: TRBV28
size: NA
CDR3: ASSLTGYIMNTEAF

V: TRBV28
size: NA
CDR3: ASSLIGRQYSTQY

V: TRBV5-4
size: NA
CDR3: ASSLPSGSQDTQY

V: TRBV5-4
size: NA
CDR3: ASSSGEGQGPYEQY

V: TRBV6-6
size: NA
CDR3: ASSYSRGSNQPQH

V: TRBV7-6
size: once
CDR3: ASSTTRTTDTQY

V: TRBV7-3
size: NA
CDR3: ASSLAGMGTEAF

V: TRBV7-9
size: NA
CDR3: ASSLGAGVSYEQY

V: TRBV25-1
size: NA
CDR3: ASSLPGGNTIY

V: TRBV5-6
size: NA
CDR3: ASSLGWRGDEKLF

V: TRBV27
size: NA
CDR3: ASSLRTGRGLAGQETQY

V: TRBV5-1
size: NA
CDR3: ASSFPRDTQY

V: TRBV6-1
size: NA
CDR3: ASIGVLLGSGTQY

V: TRBV6-6
size: NA
CDR3: ASTPRTGNEQY

V: TRBV7-3
size: once
CDR3: ASSLTLAGAGEQF

V: TRBV11-3
size: NA
CDR3: ASSFWTDTYNEQF

V: TRBV19
size: few
CDR3: ASSITITWGNEQF

V: TRBV7-2
size: NA
CDR3: ASSSGTAEAF

V: TRBV6-4
size: NA
CDR3: ASSQWTSGQRDTQY

V: TRBV7-2
size: NA
CDR3: ASSFGRGLNQPQH

V: TRBV7-3
size: NA
CDR3: ASSPYPGLGYT

V: TRBV4-2
size: once
CDR3: ASSQEVGPYEQY

V: TRBV28
size: once
CDR3: ASSPGGQGMGQPQH

V: TRBV19
size: NA
CDR3: ASSIGPTGYGYT